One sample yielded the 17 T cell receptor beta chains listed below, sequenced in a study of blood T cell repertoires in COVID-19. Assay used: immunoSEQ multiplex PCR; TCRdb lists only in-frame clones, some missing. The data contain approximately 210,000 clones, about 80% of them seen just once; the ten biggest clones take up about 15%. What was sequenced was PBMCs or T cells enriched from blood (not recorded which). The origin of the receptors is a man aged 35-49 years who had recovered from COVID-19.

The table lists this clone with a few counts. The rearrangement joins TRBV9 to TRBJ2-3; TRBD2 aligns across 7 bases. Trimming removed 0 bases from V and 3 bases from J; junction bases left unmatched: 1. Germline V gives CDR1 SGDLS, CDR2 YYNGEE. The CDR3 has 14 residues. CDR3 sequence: CASSVGTRTDTQYF. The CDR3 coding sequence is TGTGCCAGCAGCGTAGGGACTAGAACAGATACGCAGTATTTT.

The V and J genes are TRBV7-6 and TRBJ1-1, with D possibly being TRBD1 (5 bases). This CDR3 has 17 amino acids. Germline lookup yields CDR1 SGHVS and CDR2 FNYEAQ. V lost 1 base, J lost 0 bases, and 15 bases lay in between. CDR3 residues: CASSLGTPGGMNTEAFF. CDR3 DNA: TGTGCCAGCAGCTTAGGGACACCGGGCGGGATGAACACTGAAGCTTTCTTT.

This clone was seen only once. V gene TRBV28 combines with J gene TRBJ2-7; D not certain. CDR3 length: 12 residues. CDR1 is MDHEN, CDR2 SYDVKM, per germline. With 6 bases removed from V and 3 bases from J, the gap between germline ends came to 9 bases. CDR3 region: CASSSVGYEQYF. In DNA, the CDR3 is TGTGCCAGCAGCTCTGTCGGCTACGAGCAGTACTTC.

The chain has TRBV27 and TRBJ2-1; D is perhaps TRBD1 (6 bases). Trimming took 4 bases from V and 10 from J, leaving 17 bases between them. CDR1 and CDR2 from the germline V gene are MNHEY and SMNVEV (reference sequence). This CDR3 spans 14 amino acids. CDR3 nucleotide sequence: TGTGCCAGCAGTTCCGGGACAAACCTTGGCGAGCAGTTCTTC. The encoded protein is CASSSGTNLGEQFF.

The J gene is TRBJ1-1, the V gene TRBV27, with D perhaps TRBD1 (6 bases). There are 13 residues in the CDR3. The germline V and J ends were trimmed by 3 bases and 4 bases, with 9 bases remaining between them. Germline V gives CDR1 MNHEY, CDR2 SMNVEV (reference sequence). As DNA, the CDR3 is TGTGCCAGCAGTTTCTCAGGGGCCACTGAAGCTTTCTTT. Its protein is CASSFSGATEAFF.

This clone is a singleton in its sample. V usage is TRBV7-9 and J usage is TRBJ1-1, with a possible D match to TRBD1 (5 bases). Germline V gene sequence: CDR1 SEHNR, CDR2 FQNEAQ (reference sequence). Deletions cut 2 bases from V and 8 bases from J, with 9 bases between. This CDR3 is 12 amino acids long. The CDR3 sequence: CASSLTGGEAFF. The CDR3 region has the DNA TGTGCCAGCAGCTTAACTGGGGGGGAAGCTTTCTTT.

The CDR3 here is CASSLLKQPYEQYF. CDR3 nucleotides: TGTGCCAGCAGCTTGCTCAAACAGCCCTACGAGCAGTACTTC. This sequence joins TRBV5-5 and TRBJ2-7; D remains unclear. Germline CDR1 and CDR2: SGHKS and YYEKEE (reference sequence). Trimming took off 1 base at V and 2 bases at J, with 10 bases between the two ends. The CDR3 consists of 14 residues.

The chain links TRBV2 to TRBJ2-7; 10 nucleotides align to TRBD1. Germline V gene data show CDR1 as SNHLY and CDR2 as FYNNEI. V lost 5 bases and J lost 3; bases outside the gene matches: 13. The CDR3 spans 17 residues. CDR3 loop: CASSLLVAGQGNYEQYF. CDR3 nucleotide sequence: TGTGCCAGCAGTCTCCTAGTGGCGGGACAGGGGAACTACGAGCAGTACTTC.

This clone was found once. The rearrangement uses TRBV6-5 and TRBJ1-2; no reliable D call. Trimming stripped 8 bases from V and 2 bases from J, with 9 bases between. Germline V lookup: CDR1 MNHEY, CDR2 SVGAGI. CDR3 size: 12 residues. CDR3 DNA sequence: TGTGCCAGCGGAGGTCCCAACTATGGCTACACCTTC. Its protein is CASGGPNYGYTF.

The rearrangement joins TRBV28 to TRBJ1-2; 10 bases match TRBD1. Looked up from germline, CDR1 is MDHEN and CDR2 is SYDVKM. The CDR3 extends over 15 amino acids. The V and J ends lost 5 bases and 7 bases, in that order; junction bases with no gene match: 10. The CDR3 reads CASSPYDRGPLGYTF. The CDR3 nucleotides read TGTGCCAGCAGTCCCTACGACAGGGGGCCCCTTGGCTACACCTTC.

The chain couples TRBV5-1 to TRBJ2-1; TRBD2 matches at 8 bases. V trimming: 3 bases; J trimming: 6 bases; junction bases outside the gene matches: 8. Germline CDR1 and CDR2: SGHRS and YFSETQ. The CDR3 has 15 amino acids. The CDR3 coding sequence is TGCGCCAGCAGCTACCAGTTAAGCGGGAGCAATGAGCAGTTCTTC. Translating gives CASSYQLSGSNEQFF.

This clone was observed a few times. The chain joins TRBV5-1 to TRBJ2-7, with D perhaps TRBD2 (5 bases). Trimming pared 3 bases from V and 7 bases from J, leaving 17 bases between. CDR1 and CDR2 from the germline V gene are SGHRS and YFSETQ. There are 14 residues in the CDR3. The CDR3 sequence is CASSSGLFSGEQYF. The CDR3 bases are TGCGCCAGCAGCTCCGGACTCTTTTCGGGGGAGCAGTACTTC.

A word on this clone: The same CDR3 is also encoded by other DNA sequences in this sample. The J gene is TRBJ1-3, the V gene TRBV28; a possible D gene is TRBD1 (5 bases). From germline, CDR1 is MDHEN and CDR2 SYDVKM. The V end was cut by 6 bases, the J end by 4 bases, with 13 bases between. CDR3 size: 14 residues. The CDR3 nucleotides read TGTGCCAGCAGGCCGCAGGGCTCCGGAAACACCATATATTTT. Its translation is CASRPQGSGNTIYF. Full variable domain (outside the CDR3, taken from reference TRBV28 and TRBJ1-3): DVKVTQSSRYLVKRTGEKVFLECVQDMDHENMFWYRQDPGLGLRLIYFSYDVKMKEKGDIPEGYSVSREKKERFSLILESASTNQTSMYLCASRPQGSGNTIYFGEGSWLTVV.

The chain's CDR3 is CASNQGSRNSPLHF. For the CDR3, the DNA is TGTGCCAGCAACCAGGGGTCGCGGAATTCACCCCTCCACTTT. The rearrangement links TRBV7-9 to TRBJ1-6, with a weak D call TRBD1 (6 bases). The germline CDR1 and CDR2 sequences are SEHNR and FQNEAQ (reference sequence). This CDR3 is built from 14 residues. The V gene lost 7 bases and the J gene lost 7 bases, with 14 bases spanning the gap.

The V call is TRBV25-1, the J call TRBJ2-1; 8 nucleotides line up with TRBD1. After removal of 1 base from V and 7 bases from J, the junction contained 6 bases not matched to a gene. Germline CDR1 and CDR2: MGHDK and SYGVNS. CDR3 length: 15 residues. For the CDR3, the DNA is TGTGCCAGCAGTGAATCCCAGGGGGCCCGTAATGAGCAGTTCTTC. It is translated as CASSESQGARNEQFF.

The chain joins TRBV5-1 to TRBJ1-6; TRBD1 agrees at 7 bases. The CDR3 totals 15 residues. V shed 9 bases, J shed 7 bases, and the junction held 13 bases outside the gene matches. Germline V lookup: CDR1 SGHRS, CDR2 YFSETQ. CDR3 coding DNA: TGCGCCACCAAATCCTCCGGGACAGAGAATTCACCCCTCCACTTT. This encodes CATKSSGTENSPLHF.

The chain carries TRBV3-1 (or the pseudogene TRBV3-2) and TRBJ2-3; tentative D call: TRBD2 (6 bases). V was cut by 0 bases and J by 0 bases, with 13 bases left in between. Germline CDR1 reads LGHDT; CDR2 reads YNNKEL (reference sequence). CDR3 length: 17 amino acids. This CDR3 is CASSQDLWDFSTDTQYF. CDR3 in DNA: TGTGCCAGCAGCCAAGACTTATGGGACTTCAGCACAGATACGCAGTATTTT.